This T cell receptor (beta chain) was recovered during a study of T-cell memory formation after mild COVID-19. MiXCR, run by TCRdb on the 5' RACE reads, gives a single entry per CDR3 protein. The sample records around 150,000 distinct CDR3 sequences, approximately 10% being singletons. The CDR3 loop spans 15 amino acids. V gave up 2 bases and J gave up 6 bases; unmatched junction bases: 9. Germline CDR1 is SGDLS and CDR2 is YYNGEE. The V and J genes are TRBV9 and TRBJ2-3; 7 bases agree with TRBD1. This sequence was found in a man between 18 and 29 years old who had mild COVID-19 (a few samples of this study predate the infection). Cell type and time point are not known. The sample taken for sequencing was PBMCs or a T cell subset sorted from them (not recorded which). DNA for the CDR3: TGTGCCAGCAGCGTGCAGGGGGTGATCTGGGATACGCAGTATTTT. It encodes CASSVQGVIWDTQYF.